The 32 T cell receptor beta chains in this list originate from one sample, sequenced in a study of beta chain features in type 1 diabetes. Isolated RNA was reverse transcribed in full, so expressed TCRB transcripts were sequenced. Generated by immunoSEQ multiplex PCR, the TCRdb table keeps only in-frame clones and is missing some. The sample shows roughly 230,000 clones, about 10% of them seen only once. Sequencing was performed on naive CD4+ T cells from blood. The origin of the receptors is a woman in her late teens or twenties in good health.

This chain uses TRBV20-1 with TRBJ2-7; D might be TRBD2 (6 bases). The V gene lost 2 bases and the J gene lost 11 bases, with 13 bases spanning the gap. CDR3 length: 11 amino acids. Germline V gives CDR1 DFQATT, CDR2 SNEGSKA (reference sequence). The DNA of the CDR3 is TGCAGTGCTAGAAGGGACTCAGACGAGTACTTC. The encoded protein is CSARRDSDEYF.

This clone has just a few counts. The gene calls are TRBV6-5 and TRBJ1-2; a weak D match, TRBD1 (5 bases). Trimming left V 8 bases short and J 4 bases short, with 20 bases between. The CDR3 has 15 residues. In germline, CDR1 is MNHEY, CDR2 SVGAGI. CDR3 DNA sequence: TGTGCCAGCCACCCAGACGGGGGACGGAGCTATGGCTACACCTTC. Its translation: CASHPDGGRSYGYTF.

This clone was seen a few times. The rearrangement uses TRBV7-8 and TRBJ1-5; D unresolved. CDR1 is SGHVS, CDR2 FQNEAQ, per germline. V shed 5 bases and J shed 4 bases, with 9 bases lying between them. The CDR3 sequence is 13 residues long. The CDR3 reads CASSRTLNQPQHF. The CDR3 DNA reads TGTGCCAGCAGCAGGACTTTGAATCAGCCCCAGCATTTT.

This clone was seen only a few times. This chain uses TRBV7-6 with TRBJ1-4; 12 nucleotides agree with TRBD1. This CDR3 contains 16 residues. Germline V gene sequence: CDR1 SGHVS, CDR2 FNYEAQ. V dropped 0 bases and J dropped 8; count of bases not matched to a gene: 4. The CDR3 DNA reads TGTGCCAGCAGCTTAGCGCTTGGGACAGGGGGCGAAAAACTGTTTTTT. As protein: CASSLALGTGGEKLFF.

This clone appeared a few times. In DNA form, the CDR3 reads TGTGCCAGCAGTGAACAGGGGGATGGCTACACCTTC. Translating gives CASSEQGDGYTF. The chain has TRBV2 and TRBJ1-2; 7 bases are a match to TRBD1. The CDR3 runs to 12 residues. CDR1 and CDR2 (germline): SNHLY, FYNNEI. V shed 2 bases, J shed 6 bases, and the junction held 0 bases outside the gene matches.

The V and J genes are TRBV7-8 and TRBJ2-5, with 7 positions matching TRBD2. J lost 2 bases, V lost 2 bases, and 11 bases had no gene match. The CDR3 has 17 residues. The germline V gene encodes CDR1 SGHVS and CDR2 FQNEAQ. This CDR3 is CASSLFREDPKQETQYF. The CDR3 DNA is TGTGCCAGCAGCTTATTTCGGGAGGACCCGAAACAAGAGACCCAGTACTTC.

This clone was counted between two and nine times. The rearrangement joins TRBV5-1 to TRBJ2-7, with 9 bases lining up with TRBD1. Germline V gene data show CDR1 as SGHRS and CDR2 as YFSETQ. The V and J ends lost 4 bases and 3 bases, in that order; junction bases with no gene match: 5. There are 14 residues in the CDR3. In DNA, the CDR3 is TGCGCCAGCAGCCCAGGGGGACAGGGCTACGAGCAGTACTTC. Translated, it gives CASSPGGQGYEQYF.

This clone was counted a few times. The rearrangement joins TRBV19 to TRBJ2-4; 8 bases line up with TRBD2. The CDR3 length is 16 residues. In germline, CDR1 is LNHDA, CDR2 SQIVND (reference sequence). Unmatched junction bases numbered 6, after V lost 5 bases and J lost 0 bases. The CDR3, as DNA: TGTGCCAGTAGTGACGGGAGGGCTTCAGCCAAAAACATTCAGTACTTC. Translation gives CASSDGRASAKNIQYF. The full variable domain, with the rest looked up from reference TRBV19 and TRBJ2-4, is DGGITQSPKYLFRKEGQNVTLSCEQNLNHDAMYWYRQDPGQGLRLIYYSQIVNDFQKGDIAEGYSVSREKKESFPLTVTSAQKNPTAFYLCASSDGRASAKNIQYFGAGTRLSVL.

This clone was recorded a few times. The CDR3 bases are TGTGCCAGTAGTCCCTATACCTCAGATACGCAGTATTTT. This sequence encodes CASSPYTSDTQYF. The V and J genes are TRBV19 and TRBJ2-3, with D unresolved. The V gene's germline CDR1 is LNHDA and CDR2 SQIVND (reference sequence). The CDR3 runs 13 residues. Trimming shortened V by 5 bases and J by 4 bases, and 10 bases separated the two germline ends.

This clone turned up a few times. The J gene is TRBJ2-1, the V gene TRBV6-5, with 8 bases matching TRBD1. CDR3 length: 15 amino acids. Germline V gene sequence: CDR1 MNHEY, CDR2 SVGAGI. J lost 7 bases, V lost 6 bases, and 11 bases had no gene match. This CDR3 is CASSPTGADGNEQFF. The DNA of the CDR3 is TGTGCCAGCAGCCCGACAGGGGCCGACGGGAATGAGCAGTTCTTC.

This clone was counted between two and nine times. The rearrangement uses TRBV30 and TRBJ1-5; D gene unclear. Deletions cut 0 bases from V and 4 bases from J, with 7 bases between. CDR1 is GTSNPN and CDR2 is SVGIG in the germline V gene (reference sequence). The CDR3 loop spans 13 amino acids. The CDR3 reads CAWSVQTNQPQHF. CDR3 sequence (DNA): TGTGCCTGGAGTGTACAGACGAATCAGCCCCAGCATTTT.

This chain connects TRBV27 to TRBJ1-1; possibly TRBD1 for D (5 bases). The germline V gene encodes CDR1 MNHEY and CDR2 SMNVEV (reference sequence). The length of the CDR3 is 15 residues. V was shortened by 8 bases and J by 5 bases, with 21 bases between the two germline ends. The DNA of the CDR3 is TGTGCCAGCTTTCGGCAACCCCCCGGGGGGACTGAAGCTTTCTTT. Translating it yields CASFRQPPGGTEAFF.

The chain couples TRBV5-4 to TRBJ2-1, with TRBD2 matching 9 bases. The CDR3 is 15 amino acids. V was clipped by 2 bases and J by 4 bases; unmatched bases: 4. Germline CDR1 SGHNT, CDR2 YYREEE (reference sequence). The CDR3 nucleotides read TGTGCCAGCAGCTTCGGACTAGCGAATTACAATGAGCAGTTCTTC. Translation gives CASSFGLANYNEQFF.

This clone was observed a few times. The chain links TRBV14 to TRBJ1-2; 7 positions agree with TRBD1. Per germline, CDR1 SGHDN and CDR2 FVKESK. V lost 5 bases to trimming and J lost 0 bases; unmatched junction nucleotides: 3. This CDR3 is 14 amino acids long. This chain's CDR3 is CASSNDRANYGYTF. Here the CDR3 DNA reads TGTGCCAGCAGCAATGACAGGGCTAACTATGGCTACACCTTC.

The gene calls are TRBV7-9 and TRBJ1-2; D may be TRBD1 (5 bases). Trimming took 5 bases from V and 8 from J, leaving 18 bases between them. The CDR3 has 14 amino acids. The germline CDR1 and CDR2 sequences are SEHNR and FQNEAQ (reference sequence). The CDR3 DNA reads TGTGCCAGCAGCATCACAGGTGCCTTGGGCGGCTACACCTTC. Translating gives CASSITGALGGYTF.

In this sample, this clone turned up a few times. The chain has TRBV6-1 and TRBJ2-6; perhaps TRBD1 as D (6 bases). V was clipped by 6 bases and J by 0 bases, with 6 bases between them. The germline gives CDR1 MNHNS, CDR2 SASEGT. The CDR3 sequence is 14 residues long. The CDR3 protein is CASRDSSGANVLTF. DNA of the CDR3: TGTGCCAGCAGGGACAGCTCTGGGGCCAACGTCCTGACTTTC.

The chain uses TRBV19 and TRBJ1-6, with TRBD1 as a possible D gene (6 bases). Per germline, CDR1 LNHDA and CDR2 SQIVND (reference sequence). The CDR3 loop spans 16 amino acids. With 3 bases removed from V and 7 bases from J, the gap between germline ends came to 16 bases. CDR3 sequence: CASSMLAGQGNSPLHF. Here the CDR3 DNA reads TGTGCCAGTAGTATGTTAGCGGGGCAGGGGAATTCACCCCTCCACTTT.

The genes are TRBV7-9 and TRBJ1-1; 11 bases line up with TRBD1. The CDR3 runs 14 residues. Per the germline V gene, CDR1 is SEHNR and CDR2 is FQNEAQ (reference sequence). The junction had 3 bases not matched to a gene; V was cut back by 4 bases and J by 5 bases. The CDR3 loop reads CASSSDRGRTEAFF. As DNA, the CDR3 is TGTGCCAGCAGCTCGGACAGGGGGCGAACTGAAGCTTTCTTT.

The chain combines TRBV5-4 with TRBJ2-3; D unresolved. The V gene's germline CDR1 is SGHNT and CDR2 YYREEE (reference sequence). Trimming stripped 3 bases from V and 0 bases from J, with 8 bases between. This CDR3 has 14 residues. This CDR3 reads CASSSPRSTDTQYF. The CDR3 DNA reads TGTGCCAGCAGCTCCCCTCGGAGCACAGATACGCAGTATTTT.

The chain carries TRBV5-1 and TRBJ1-5, with D perhaps TRBD1 (6 bases). Germline CDR1 SGHRS, CDR2 YFSETQ. The length of the CDR3 is 15 residues. V gave up 1 base and J gave up 5 bases, with 13 bases separating them. The CDR3 spells CASSLSGEIYQPQHF. The CDR3 DNA is TGCGCCAGCAGCTTGTCAGGGGAAATCTATCAGCCCCAGCATTTT.

This clone was detected a few times. V and J are TRBV6-5 and TRBJ1-1; 9 positions match TRBD1. The germline V gene has CDR1 MNHEY and CDR2 SVGAGI. With V trimmed by 5 bases and J by 5 bases, 6 bases remained unmatched. This CDR3 spans 14 amino acids. CDR3 in amino acids: CASSTRQGGTEAFF. CDR3 sequence (DNA): TGTGCCAGCAGTACAAGACAGGGGGGGACTGAAGCTTTCTTT.

The chain is built from TRBV18 and TRBJ1-2; 8 bases fit TRBD1. V shed 3 bases and J 1 base; nucleotides not matched to a gene: 4. The CDR3 loop spans 15 amino acids. The germline gives CDR1 KGHSH, CDR2 LQKENI. The CDR3 spells CASSPPDRVNYGYTF. The CDR3 DNA follows: TGTGCCAGCTCACCCCCGGACAGGGTTAACTATGGCTACACCTTC.

This chain joins TRBV6-6 and TRBJ2-5, with a possible D match to TRBD1 (6 bases). In germline, CDR1 is MNHNY, CDR2 SVGAGI (reference sequence). This CDR3 is 14 amino acids long. V lost 6 bases, J lost 2 bases, and 13 bases lay in between. CDR3 protein: CASSPGTRQETQYF. The CDR3 nucleotides are TGTGCCAGCAGCCCCGGGACACGACAAGAGACCCAGTACTTC.

The V gene is TRBV5-4, the J gene TRBJ2-3, with 14 bases aligning to TRBD2. The CDR3 totals 17 residues. Per germline, CDR1 SGHNT and CDR2 YYREEE (reference sequence). V was pared by 3 bases and J by 6 bases, with 9 bases of the junction left unmatched. The CDR3 DNA reads as TGTGCCAGCAGCTCAGACAAGGGACTAGCGGGGGTCGATACGCAGTATTTT. Amino acids: CASSSDKGLAGVDTQYF.

The sample holds a few counts of this clone. The V and J genes are TRBV30 and TRBJ2-3; 7 bases align to TRBD2. Trimming removed 0 bases from V and 4 bases from J; junction bases left unmatched: 7. The CDR3 has 15 residues. Germline V gene data show CDR1 as GTSNPN and CDR2 as SVGIG (reference sequence). The CDR3 protein is CAWSVGGRESDTQYF. In DNA form, the CDR3 reads TGTGCCTGGAGTGTCGGGGGGAGGGAGTCAGATACGCAGTATTTT.

The rearrangement links TRBV2 to TRBJ2-3; 13 bases line up with TRBD2. From germline, CDR1 is SNHLY and CDR2 FYNNEI. The V and J ends lost 6 bases and 3 bases, in that order; junction bases with no gene match: 9. The CDR3 is made up of 17 amino acids. The DNA for the CDR3 is TGTGCCAGCAGGAGGACTAGCGGGGGCCTTGGGACAGATACGCAGTATTTT. It translates to CASRRTSGGLGTDTQYF. Using reference TRBV2 and TRBJ2-3 for the parts outside the CDR3, the full variable domain is EPEVTQTPSHQVTQMGQEVILRCVPISNHLYFYWYRQILGQKVEFLVSFYNNEISEKSEIFDDQFSVERPDGSNFTLKIRSTKLEDSAMYFCASRRTSGGLGTDTQYFGPGTRLTVL.

This clone was observed a few times. The chain recombines TRBV5-4 with TRBJ1-1; D may be TRBD1 (6 bases). The V end lost 2 bases, the J end lost 0 bases, and 11 bases lay between the germline ends. CDR3 length: 15 amino acids. Germline values: CDR1 SGHNT, CDR2 YYREEE (reference sequence). The CDR3 coding sequence is TGTGCCAGCAGCTTACCCACAGGGTTGAACACTGAAGCTTTCTTT. Amino acids: CASSLPTGLNTEAFF.

This clone occurred a few times. The chain is built from TRBV5-1 and TRBJ1-6; TRBD1 aligns across 7 bases. The CDR3 loop spans 14 amino acids. In germline, CDR1 is SGHRS, CDR2 YFSETQ. V shed 4 bases, J shed 9 bases, and the junction held 7 bases outside the gene matches. CDR3 in DNA: TGCGCCAGCAGCATCGACAGGGCGGGTTCACCCCTCCACTTT. Its translation: CASSIDRAGSPLHF.

The chain couples TRBV6-5 to TRBJ2-7; 7 bases match TRBD1. CDR1 and CDR2 from the germline V gene are MNHEY and SVGAGI. The CDR3 extends over 15 amino acids. V shed 5 bases, J shed 6 bases, and the junction held 13 bases outside the gene matches. Here the CDR3 reads CASSPRQGPLLEQYF. The CDR3 nucleotides read TGTGCCAGCAGTCCCAGACAGGGTCCCCTACTCGAGCAGTACTTC.

The rearrangement uses TRBV10-1 and TRBJ2-2, with D unresolved. This CDR3 region has 13 residues. V lost 10 bases, J lost 1 base, and 10 bases lay in between. Germline loops: CDR1 WNHNN, CDR2 SYGVQD (reference sequence). The CDR3 DNA sequence: TGCGCCAACATTCCCCAGAACACCGGGGAGCTGTTTTTT. It yields the protein CANIPQNTGELFF.

This clone has only a few counts. This chain links TRBV5-6 with TRBJ2-3, with 10 bases lining up with TRBD2. J was trimmed by 4 bases and V by 2 bases; bases with no gene match: 4. The CDR3 sequence is 15 residues long. Looked up from germline, CDR1 is SGHDT and CDR2 is YYEEEE. CDR3 bases: TGTGCCAGCAGCTTTCGGCTAGCGGGGGCAGATACGCAGTATTTT. Translated: CASSFRLAGADTQYF.

This clone has more than one count but fewer than ten. The chain uses TRBV6-5 and TRBJ1-1; D possibly corresponds to TRBD1 (6 bases). The CDR3 spans 13 residues. V was pared by 5 bases and J by 4 bases, with 11 bases between. Per germline, CDR1 MNHEY and CDR2 SVGAGI. The CDR3 DNA sequence: TGTGCCAGCAGTCCACAGGGTGGCACTGAAGCTTTCTTT. Amino acid sequence: CASSPQGGTEAFF.